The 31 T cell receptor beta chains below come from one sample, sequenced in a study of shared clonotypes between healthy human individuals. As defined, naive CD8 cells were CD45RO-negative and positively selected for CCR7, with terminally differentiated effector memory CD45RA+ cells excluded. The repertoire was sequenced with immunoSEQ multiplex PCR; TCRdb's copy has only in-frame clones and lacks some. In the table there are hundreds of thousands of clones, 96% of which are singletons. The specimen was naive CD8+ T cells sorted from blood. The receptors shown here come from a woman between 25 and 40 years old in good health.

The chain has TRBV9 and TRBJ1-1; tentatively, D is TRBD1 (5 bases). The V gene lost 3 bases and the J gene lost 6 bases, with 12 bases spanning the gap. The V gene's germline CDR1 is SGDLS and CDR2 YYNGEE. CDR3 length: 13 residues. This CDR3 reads CASSEGVGAEAFF. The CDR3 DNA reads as TGTGCCAGCAGCGAAGGGGTTGGAGCTGAAGCTTTCTTT.

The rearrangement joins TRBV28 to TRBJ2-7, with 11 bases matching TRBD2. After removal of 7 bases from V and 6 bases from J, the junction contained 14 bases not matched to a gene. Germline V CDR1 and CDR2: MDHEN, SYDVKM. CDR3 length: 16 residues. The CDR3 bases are TGTGCCAGCAAAGACTTGGGCACTAGCGGGAGCGGCGAGCAGTACTTC. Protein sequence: CASKDLGTSGSGEQYF.

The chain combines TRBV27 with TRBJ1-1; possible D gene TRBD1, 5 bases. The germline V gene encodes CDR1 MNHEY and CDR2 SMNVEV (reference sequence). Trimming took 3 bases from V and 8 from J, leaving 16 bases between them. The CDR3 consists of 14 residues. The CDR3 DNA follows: TGTGCCAGCAGTTTGGTCGGGGGGATGGCAGAAGCTTTCTTT. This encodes CASSLVGGMAEAFF.

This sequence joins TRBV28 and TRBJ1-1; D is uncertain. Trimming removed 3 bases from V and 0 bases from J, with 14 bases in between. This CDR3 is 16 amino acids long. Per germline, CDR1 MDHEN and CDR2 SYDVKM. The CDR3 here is CASSFPDGLMNTEAFF. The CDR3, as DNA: TGTGCCAGCAGTTTCCCCGACGGGCTAATGAACACTGAAGCTTTCTTT.

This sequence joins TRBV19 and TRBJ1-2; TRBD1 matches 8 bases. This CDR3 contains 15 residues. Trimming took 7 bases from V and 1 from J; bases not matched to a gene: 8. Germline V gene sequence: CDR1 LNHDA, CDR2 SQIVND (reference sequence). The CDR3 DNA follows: TGTGCCAGTAACCTTCCGGGACAGGTTAACTATGGCTACACCTTC. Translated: CASNLPGQVNYGYTF.

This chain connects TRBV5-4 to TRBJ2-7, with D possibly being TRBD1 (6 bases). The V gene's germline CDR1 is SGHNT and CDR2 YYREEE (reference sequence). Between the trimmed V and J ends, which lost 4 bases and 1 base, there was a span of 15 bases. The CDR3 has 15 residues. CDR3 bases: TGTGCCAGCAGCACCGACAGGCTGTTGTCCTACGAGCAGTACTTC. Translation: CASSTDRLLSYEQYF.

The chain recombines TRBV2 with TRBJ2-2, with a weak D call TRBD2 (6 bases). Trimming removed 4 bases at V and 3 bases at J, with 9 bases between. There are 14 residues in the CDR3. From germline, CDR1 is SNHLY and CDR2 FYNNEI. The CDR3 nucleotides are TGTGCCAGCAGTGGAGGAGGGTACACCGGGGAGCTGTTTTTT. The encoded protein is CASSGGGYTGELFF.

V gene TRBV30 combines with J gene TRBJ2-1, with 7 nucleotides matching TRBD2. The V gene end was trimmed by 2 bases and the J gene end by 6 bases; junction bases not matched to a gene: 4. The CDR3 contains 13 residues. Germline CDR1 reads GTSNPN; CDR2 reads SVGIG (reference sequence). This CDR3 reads CAWSMGEGNEQFF. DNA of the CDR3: TGTGCCTGGAGTATGGGGGAGGGCAATGAGCAGTTCTTC.

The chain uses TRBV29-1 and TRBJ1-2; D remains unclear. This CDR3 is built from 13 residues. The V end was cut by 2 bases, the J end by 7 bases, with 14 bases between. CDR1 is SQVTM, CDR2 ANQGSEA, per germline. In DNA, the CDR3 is TGCAGCGTTGAATCCGGGCTACTGGCTGGCTACACCTTC. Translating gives CSVESGLLAGYTF.

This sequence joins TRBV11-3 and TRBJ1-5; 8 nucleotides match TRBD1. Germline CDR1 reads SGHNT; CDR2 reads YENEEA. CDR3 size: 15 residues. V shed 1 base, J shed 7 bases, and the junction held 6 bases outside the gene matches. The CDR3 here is CASSLARGPGQPQHF. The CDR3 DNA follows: TGTGCCAGCAGCTTAGCCAGGGGGCCTGGGCAGCCCCAGCATTTT.

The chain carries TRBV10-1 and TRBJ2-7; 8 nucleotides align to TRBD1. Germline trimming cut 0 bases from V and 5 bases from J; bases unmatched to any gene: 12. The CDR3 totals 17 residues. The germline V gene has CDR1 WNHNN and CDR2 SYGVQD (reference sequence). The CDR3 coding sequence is TGCGCCAGCAGTGAGTCGGACAGGGTCCGCATTGGTGACGAGCAGTACTTC. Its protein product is CASSESDRVRIGDEQYF.

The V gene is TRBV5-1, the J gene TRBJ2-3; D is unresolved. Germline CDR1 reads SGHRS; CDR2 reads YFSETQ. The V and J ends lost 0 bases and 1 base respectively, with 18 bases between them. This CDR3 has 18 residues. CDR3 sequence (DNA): TGCGCCAGCAGCTTGGACCGGCCTCAACCGGTGGGCACAGATACGCAGTATTTT. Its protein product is CASSLDRPQPVGTDTQYF. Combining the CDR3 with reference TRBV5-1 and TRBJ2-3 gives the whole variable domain KAGVTQTPRYLIKTRGQQVTLSCSPISGHRSVSWYQQTPGQGLQFLFEYFSETQRNKGNFPGRFSGRQFSNSRSEMNVSTLELGDSALYLCASSLDRPQPVGTDTQYFGPGTRLTVL.

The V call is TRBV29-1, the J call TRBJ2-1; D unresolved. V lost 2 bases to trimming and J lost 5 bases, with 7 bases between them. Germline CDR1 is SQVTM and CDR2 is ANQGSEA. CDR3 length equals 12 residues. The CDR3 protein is CSVESRDNEQFF. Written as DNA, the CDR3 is TGCAGCGTTGAAAGCAGAGACAATGAGCAGTTCTTC.

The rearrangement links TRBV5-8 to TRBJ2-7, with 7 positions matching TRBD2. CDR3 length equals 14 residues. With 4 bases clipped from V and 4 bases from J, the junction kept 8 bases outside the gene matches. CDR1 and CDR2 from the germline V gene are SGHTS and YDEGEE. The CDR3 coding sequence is TGTGCCAGCAGCCCCGGGGGAGCGGGGTACGAGCAGTACTTC. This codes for CASSPGGAGYEQYF. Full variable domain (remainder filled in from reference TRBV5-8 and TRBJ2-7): EAGVTQSPTHLIKTRGQQATLRCSPISGHTSVYWYQQALGLGLQFLLWYDEGEERNRGNFPPRFSGRQFPNYSSELNVNALELEDSALYLCASSPGGAGYEQYFGPGTRLTVT.

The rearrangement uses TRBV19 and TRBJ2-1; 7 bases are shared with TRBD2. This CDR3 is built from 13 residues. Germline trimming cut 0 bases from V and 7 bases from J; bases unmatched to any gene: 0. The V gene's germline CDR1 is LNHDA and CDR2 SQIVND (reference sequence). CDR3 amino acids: CASSIDGGNEQFF. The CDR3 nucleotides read TGTGCCAGTAGTATAGACGGGGGGAATGAGCAGTTCTTC.

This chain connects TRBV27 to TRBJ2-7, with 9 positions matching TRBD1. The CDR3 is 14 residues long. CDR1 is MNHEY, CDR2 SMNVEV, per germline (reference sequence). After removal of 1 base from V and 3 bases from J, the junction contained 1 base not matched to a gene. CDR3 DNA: TGTGCCAGCAGTTTATTGACAGGGGGCTACGAGCAGTACTTC. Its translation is CASSLLTGGYEQYF.

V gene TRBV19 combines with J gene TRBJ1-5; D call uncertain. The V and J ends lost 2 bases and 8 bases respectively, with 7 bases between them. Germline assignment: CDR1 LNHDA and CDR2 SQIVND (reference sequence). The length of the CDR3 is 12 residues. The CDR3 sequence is CASSISGEPQHF. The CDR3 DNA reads TGTGCCAGTAGTATAAGCGGGGAGCCCCAGCATTTT.

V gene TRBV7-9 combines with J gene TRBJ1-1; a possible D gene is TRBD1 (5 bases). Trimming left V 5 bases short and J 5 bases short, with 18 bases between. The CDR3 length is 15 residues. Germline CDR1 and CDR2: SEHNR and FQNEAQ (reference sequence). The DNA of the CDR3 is TGTGCCAGCAGCCCTCACAACCAGGGAGGAACTGAAGCTTTCTTT. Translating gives CASSPHNQGGTEAFF.

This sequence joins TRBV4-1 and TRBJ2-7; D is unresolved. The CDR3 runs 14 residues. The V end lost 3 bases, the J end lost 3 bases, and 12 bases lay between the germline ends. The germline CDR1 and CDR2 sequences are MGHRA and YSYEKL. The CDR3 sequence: CASSHSLASYEQYF. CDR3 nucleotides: TGCGCCAGCAGCCATAGTCTTGCTAGCTACGAGCAGTACTTC.

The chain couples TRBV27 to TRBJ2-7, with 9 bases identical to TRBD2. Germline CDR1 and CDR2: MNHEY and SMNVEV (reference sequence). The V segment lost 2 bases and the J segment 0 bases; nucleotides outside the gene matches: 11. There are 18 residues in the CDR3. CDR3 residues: CASSLLASGTTYSYEQYF. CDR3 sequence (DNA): TGTGCCAGCAGTTTACTTGCTAGCGGGACCACTTACTCCTACGAGCAGTACTTC.

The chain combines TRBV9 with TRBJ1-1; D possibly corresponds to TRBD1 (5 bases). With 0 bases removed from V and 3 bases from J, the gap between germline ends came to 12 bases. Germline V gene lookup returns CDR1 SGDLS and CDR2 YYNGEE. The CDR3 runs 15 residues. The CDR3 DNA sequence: TGTGCCAGCAGCGTAGTGGGCAGGGTGGACACTGAAGCTTTCTTT. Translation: CASSVVGRVDTEAFF.

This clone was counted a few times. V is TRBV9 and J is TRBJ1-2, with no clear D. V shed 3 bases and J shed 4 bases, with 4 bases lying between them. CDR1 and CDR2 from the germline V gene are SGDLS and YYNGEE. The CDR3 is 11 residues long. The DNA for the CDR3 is TGTGCCAGCAGCGGTCTCTATGGCTACACCTTC. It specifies CASSGLYGYTF.

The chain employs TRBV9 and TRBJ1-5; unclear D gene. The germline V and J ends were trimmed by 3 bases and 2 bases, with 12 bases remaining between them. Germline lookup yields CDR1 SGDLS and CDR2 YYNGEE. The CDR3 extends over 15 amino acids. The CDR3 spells CASSAADGGNQPQHF. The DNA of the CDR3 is TGTGCCAGCAGCGCTGCAGACGGAGGCAATCAGCCCCAGCATTTT.

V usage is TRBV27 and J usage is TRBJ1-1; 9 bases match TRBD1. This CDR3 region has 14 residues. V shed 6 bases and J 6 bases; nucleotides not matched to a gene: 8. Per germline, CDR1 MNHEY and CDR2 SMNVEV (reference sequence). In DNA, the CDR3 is TGTGCCAGCAGAGAGGACAGGGGTGGCGCTGAAGCTTTCTTT. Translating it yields CASREDRGGAEAFF.

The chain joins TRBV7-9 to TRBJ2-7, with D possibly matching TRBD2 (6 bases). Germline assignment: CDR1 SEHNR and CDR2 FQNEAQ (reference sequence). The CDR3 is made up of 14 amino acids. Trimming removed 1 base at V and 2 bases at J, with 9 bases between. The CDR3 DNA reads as TGTGCCAGCAGCTTAGACGGGACTCCCTACGAGCAGTACTTC. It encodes CASSLDGTPYEQYF.

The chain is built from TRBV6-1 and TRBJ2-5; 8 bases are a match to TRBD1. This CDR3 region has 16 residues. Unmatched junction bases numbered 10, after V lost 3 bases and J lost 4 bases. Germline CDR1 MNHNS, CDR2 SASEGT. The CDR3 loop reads CASSDWGQGTGETQYF. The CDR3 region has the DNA TGTGCCAGCAGTGACTGGGGTCAGGGGACAGGAGAGACCCAGTACTTC.

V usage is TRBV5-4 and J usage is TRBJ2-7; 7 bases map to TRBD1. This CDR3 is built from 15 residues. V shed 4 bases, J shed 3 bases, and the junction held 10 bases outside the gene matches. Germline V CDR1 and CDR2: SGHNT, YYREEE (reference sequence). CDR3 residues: CASSLPRDSNYEQYF. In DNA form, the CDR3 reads TGTGCCAGCAGCCTCCCCCGGGACAGCAACTACGAGCAGTACTTC.

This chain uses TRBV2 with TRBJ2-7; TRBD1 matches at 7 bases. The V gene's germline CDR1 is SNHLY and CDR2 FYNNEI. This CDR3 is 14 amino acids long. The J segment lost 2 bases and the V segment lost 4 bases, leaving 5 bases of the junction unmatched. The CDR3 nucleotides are TGTGCCAGCAGTGGACAGGGTAGCCCCTACGAGCAGTACTTC. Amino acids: CASSGQGSPYEQYF.

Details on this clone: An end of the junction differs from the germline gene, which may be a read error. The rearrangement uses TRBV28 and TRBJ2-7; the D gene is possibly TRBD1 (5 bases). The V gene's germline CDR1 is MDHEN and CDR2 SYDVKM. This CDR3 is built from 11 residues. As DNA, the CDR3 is TGTGCCAGCAGTCATACAGGTTTAGTCGTCTTC. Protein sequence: CASSHTGLVVF.

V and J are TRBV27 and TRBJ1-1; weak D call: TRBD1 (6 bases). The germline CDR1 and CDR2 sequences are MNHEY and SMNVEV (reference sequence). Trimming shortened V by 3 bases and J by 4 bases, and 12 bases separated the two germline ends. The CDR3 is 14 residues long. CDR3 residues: CASSFWGPGTEAFF. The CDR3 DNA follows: TGTGCCAGCAGTTTTTGGGGGCCCGGCACTGAAGCTTTCTTT.

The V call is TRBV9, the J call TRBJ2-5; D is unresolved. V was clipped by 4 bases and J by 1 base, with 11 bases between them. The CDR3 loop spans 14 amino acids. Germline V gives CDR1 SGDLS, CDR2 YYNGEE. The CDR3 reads CASSRSGFQETQYF. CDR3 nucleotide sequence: TGTGCCAGCAGCCGGTCGGGCTTCCAAGAGACCCAGTACTTC.